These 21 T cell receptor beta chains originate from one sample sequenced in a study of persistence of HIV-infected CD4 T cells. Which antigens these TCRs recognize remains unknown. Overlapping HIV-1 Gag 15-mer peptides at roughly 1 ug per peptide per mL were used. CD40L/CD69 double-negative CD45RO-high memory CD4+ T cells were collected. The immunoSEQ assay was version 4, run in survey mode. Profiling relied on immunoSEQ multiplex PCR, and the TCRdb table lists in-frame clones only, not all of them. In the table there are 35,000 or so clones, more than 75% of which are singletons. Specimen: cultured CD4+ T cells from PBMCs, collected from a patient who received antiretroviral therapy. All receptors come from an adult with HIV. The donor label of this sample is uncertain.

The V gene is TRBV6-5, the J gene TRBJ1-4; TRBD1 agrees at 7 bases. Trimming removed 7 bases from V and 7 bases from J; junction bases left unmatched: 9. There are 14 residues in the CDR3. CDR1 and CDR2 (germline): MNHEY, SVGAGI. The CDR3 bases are TGTGCCAGCAACCCAGGGGGGCTGGGTGAAAAACTGTTTTTT. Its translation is CASNPGGLGEKLFF.

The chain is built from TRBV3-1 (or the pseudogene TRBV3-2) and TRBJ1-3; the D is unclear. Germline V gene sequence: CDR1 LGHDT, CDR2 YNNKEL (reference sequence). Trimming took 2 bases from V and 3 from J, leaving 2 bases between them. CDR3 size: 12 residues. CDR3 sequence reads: CASSQFGNTIYF. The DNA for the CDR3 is TGTGCCAGCAGCCAATTTGGAAACACCATATATTTT.

CDR3 nucleotide sequence: TGTGCCAGCAGTTCGGACAGGGGCTGGGGTCAGCCCCAGCATTTT. As protein: CASSSDRGWGQPQHF. The J gene is TRBJ1-5, the V gene TRBV28, with TRBD1 matching over 9 bases. The CDR3 is made up of 15 amino acids. CDR1 is MDHEN and CDR2 is SYDVKM in the germline V gene. J was trimmed by 6 bases and V by 4 bases; bases with no gene match: 7.

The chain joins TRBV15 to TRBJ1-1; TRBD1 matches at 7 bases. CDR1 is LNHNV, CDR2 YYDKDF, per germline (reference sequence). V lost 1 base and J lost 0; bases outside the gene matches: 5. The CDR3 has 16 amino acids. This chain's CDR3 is CATSRVPQGVNTEAFF. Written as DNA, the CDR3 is TGTGCCACCAGCAGAGTCCCTCAGGGGGTGAACACTGAAGCTTTCTTT.

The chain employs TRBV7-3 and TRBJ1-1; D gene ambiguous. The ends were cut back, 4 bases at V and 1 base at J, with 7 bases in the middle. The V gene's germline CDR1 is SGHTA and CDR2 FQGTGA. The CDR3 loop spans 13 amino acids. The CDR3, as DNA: TGTGCCAGCAGCTGGGCAACGAACACTGAAGCTTTCTTT. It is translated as CASSWATNTEAFF.

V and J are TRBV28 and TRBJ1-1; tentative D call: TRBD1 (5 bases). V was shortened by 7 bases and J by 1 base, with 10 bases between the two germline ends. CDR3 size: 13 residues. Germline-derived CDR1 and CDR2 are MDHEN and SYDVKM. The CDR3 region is CASTGNSNTEAFF. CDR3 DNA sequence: TGTGCCAGCACAGGGAATTCGAACACTGAAGCTTTCTTT. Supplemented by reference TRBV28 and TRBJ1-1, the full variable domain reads DVKVTQSSRYLVKRTGEKVFLECVQDMDHENMFWYRQDPGLGLRLIYFSYDVKMKEKGDIPEGYSVSREKKERFSLILESASTNQTSMYLCASTGNSNTEAFFGQGTRLTVV.

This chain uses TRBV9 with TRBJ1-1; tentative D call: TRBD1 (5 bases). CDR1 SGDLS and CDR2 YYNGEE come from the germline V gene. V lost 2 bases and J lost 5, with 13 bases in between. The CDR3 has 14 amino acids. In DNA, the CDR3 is TGTGCCAGCAGCGTTCAGGGATCCGGGACTGAAGCTTTCTTT. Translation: CASSVQGSGTEAFF.

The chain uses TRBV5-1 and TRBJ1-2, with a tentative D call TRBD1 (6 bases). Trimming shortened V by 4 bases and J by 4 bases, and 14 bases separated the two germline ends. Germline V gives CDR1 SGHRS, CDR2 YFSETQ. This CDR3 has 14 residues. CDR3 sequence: CASSVGGQGYGYTF. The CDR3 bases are TGCGCCAGCAGCGTCGGGGGCCAGGGCTATGGCTACACCTTC.

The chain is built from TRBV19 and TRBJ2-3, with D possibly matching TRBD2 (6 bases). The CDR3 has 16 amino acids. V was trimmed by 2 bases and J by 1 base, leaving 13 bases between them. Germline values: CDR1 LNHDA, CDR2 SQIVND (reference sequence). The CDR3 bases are TGTGCCAGTAGTATATATGGGGGAGGAGGCACAGATACGCAGTATTTT. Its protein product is CASSIYGGGGTDTQYF.

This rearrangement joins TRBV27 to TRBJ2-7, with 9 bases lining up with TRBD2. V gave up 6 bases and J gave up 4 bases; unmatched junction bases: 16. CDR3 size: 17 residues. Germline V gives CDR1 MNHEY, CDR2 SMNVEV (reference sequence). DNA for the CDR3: TGTGCCAGCAGGAGCCCTAGCGGGATTGGGGGGCCATACGAGCAGTACTTC. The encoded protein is CASRSPSGIGGPYEQYF.

The DNA for the CDR3 is TGTGCCAGCAGCTCGGGGCCCCGCTCTGGAAACACCATATATTTT. Protein: CASSSGPRSGNTIYF. V usage is TRBV6-5 and J usage is TRBJ1-3; maybe TRBD1 (5 bases). V dropped 6 bases and J dropped 0 bases, with 12 bases sitting between them. Per germline, CDR1 MNHEY and CDR2 SVGAGI. This CDR3 comprises 15 residues.

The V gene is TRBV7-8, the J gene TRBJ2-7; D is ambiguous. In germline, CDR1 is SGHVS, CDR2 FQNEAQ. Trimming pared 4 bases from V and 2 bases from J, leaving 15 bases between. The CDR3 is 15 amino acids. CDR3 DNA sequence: TGTGCCAGCAGCTCCCTCCGGAGTTCGGCCTACGAGCAGTACTTC. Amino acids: CASSSLRSSAYEQYF. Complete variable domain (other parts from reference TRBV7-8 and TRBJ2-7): GAGVSQSPRYKVAKRGQDVALRCDPISGHVSLFWYQQALGQGPEFLTYFQNEAQLDKSGLPSDRFFAERPEGSVSTLKIQRTQQEDSAVYLCASSSLRSSAYEQYFGPGTRLTVT.

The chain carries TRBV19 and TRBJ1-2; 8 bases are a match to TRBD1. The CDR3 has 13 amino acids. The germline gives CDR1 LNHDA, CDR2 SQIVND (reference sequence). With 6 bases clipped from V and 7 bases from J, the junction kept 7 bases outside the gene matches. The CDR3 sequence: CASSDGQGTGYTF. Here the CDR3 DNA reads TGTGCCAGTAGCGACGGACAGGGCACTGGCTACACCTTC.

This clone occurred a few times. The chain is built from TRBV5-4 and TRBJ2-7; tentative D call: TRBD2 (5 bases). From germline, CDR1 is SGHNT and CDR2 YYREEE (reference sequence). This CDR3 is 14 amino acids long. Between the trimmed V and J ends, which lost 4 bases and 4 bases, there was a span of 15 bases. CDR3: CASSTGGFSYEQYF. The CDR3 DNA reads TGTGCCAGCAGCACCGGAGGTTTCTCGTACGAGCAGTACTTC.

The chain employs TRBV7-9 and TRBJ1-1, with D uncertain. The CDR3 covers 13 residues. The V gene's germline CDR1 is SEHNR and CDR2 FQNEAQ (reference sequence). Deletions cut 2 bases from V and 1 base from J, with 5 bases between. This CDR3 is CASSLTSNTEAFF. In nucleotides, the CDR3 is TGTGCCAGCAGCTTAACATCGAACACTGAAGCTTTCTTT.

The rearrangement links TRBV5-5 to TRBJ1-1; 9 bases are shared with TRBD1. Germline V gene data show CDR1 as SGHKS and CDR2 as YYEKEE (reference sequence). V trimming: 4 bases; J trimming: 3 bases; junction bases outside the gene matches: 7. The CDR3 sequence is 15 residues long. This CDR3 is CASSRGQGIYTEAFF. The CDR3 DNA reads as TGTGCCAGCAGCCGTGGACAGGGGATCTACACTGAAGCTTTCTTT.

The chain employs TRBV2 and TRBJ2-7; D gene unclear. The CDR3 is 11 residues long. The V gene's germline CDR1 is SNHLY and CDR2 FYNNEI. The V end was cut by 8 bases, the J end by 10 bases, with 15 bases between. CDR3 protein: CASQIRAEQYF. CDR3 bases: TGTGCCAGCCAAATTAGGGCCGAACAGTACTTC.

The CDR3: CASNLPGLSSYEQYF. The CDR3 nucleotides read TGTGCCAGCAATCTACCGGGCCTAAGCTCCTACGAGCAGTACTTC. The chain recombines TRBV28 with TRBJ2-7; D is uncertain. Trimming took 7 bases from V and 0 from J, leaving 16 bases between them. Per the germline V gene, CDR1 is MDHEN and CDR2 is SYDVKM. CDR3 length: 15 amino acids.

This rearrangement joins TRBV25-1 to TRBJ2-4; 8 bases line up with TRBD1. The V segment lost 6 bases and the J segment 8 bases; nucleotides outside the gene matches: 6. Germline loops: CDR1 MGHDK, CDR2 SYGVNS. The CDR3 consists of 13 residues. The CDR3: CASRRTGLDIQYF. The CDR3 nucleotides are TGTGCCAGCAGGAGGACAGGGTTGGACATTCAGTACTTC.

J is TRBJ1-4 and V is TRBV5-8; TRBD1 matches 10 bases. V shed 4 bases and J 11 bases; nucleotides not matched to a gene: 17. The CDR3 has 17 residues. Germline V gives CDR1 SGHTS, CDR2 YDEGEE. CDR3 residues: CASSVGTGAFRTGKLFF. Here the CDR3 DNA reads TGTGCCAGCAGCGTCGGGACAGGGGCTTTTCGAACCGGGAAACTGTTTTTT.

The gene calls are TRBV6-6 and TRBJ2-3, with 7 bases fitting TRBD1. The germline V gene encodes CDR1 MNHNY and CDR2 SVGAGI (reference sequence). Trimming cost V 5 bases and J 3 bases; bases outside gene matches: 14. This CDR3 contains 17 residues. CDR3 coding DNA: TGTGCCAGCAGTCACAGTTACGACAGGGTGCGTACAGATACGCAGTATTTT. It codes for CASSHSYDRVRTDTQYF.